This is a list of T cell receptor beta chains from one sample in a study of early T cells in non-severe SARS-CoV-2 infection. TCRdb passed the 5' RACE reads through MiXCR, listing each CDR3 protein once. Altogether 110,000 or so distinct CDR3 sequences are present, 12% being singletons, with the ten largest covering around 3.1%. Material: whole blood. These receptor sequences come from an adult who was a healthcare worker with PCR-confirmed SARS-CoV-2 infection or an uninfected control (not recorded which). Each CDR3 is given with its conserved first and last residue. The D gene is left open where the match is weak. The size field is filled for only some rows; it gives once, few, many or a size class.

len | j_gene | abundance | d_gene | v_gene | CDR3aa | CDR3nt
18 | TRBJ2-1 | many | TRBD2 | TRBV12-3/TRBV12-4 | CASRPGLAGGLRVHEQFF | TGTGCCAGCAGACCGGGACTAGCGGGGGGGCTCCGGGTCCATGAGCAGTTCTTC
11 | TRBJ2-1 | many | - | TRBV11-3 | CASSFLNEQFF | TGTGCCAGCAGCTTCCTAAATGAGCAGTTCTTC
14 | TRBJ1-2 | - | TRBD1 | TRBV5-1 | CASSWEGQGSGYTF | TGCGCCAGCAGCTGGGAGGGACAGGGGTCTGGCTACACCTTC
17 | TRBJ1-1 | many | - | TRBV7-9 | CASSLAMGPGSNTEAFF | TGTGCCAGCAGCTTAGCGATGGGACCAGGCTCGAACACTGAAGCTTTCTTT
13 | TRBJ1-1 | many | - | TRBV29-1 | CSVERQMNTEAFF | TGCAGCGTTGAACGGCAGATGAACACTGAAGCTTTCTTT
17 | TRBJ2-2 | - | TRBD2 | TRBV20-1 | CSARDPRLAGATGELFF | TGCAGTGCTAGAGATCCCAGACTAGCGGGAGCCACCGGGGAGCTGTTTTTT
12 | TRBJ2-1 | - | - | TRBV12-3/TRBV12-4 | CASSFRHDEQFF | TGTGCCAGCAGTTTCCGGCACGATGAGCAGTTCTTC
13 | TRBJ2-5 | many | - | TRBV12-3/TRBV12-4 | CASRRQAQETQYF | TGTGCCAGCAGAAGACAGGCCCAAGAGACCCAGTACTTC
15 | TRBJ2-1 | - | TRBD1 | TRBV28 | CASSFRTGSYNEQFF | TGTGCCAGCAGTTTTAGGACAGGCTCATACAATGAGCAGTTCTTC
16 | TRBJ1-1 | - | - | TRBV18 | CASSPLVRAGNTEAFF | TGTGCCAGCTCACCACTCGTTAGGGCGGGGAACACTGAAGCTTTCTTT
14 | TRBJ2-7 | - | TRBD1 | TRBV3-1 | CASSPGTGRYEQYF | TGTGCCAGCAGTCCCGGGACAGGGCGCTACGAGCAGTACTTC
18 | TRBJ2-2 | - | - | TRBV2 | CASRGGSGQISDTGELFF | TGTGCCAGCAGGGGGGGAAGTGGACAGATTAGTGACACCGGGGAGCTGTTTTTT
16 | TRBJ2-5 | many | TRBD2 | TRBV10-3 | CAISRGLAGSQETQYF | TGTGCCATCAGTCGAGGACTAGCGGGTTCCCAAGAGACCCAGTACTTC
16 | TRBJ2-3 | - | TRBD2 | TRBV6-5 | CASSRRTSGDRDTQYF | TGTGCCAGCAGTCGACGGACTAGCGGGGACAGGGATACGCAGTATTTT
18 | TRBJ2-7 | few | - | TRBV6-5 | CASSLGTPAGPRLREQYF | TGTGCCAGCAGTTTAGGTACCCCCGCGGGACCGAGATTGAGGGAGCAGTACTTC
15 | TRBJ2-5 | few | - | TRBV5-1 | CASSTGTVYQETQYF | TGCGCCAGCAGCACGGGGACTGTGTACCAAGAGACCCAGTACTTC
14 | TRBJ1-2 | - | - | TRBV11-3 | CASSSGRSDYGYTF | TGTGCCAGCAGCTCAGGACGGTCTGACTATGGCTACACCTTC
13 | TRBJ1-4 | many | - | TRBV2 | CASSRGENEKLFF | TGTGCCAGCAGCCGGGGAGAAAATGAAAAACTGTTTTTT
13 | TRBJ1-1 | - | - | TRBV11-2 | CASSLRSVLAVFF | TGTGCCAGCAGCTTGCGCTCGGTCCTCGCAGTTTTCTTT
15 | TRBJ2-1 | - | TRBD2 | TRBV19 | CASSTPSGSLNEQFF | TGTGCCAGTAGTACCCCTAGCGGGAGTTTGAATGAGCAGTTCTTC
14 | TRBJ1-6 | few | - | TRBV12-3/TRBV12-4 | CASSLAPQNSPLHF | TGTGCCAGCAGTTTAGCTCCCCAAAATTCACCCCTCCACTTT
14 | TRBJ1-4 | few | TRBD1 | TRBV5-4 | CASSSTGLSEKLFF | TGTGCCAGCAGCTCGACAGGGCTTTCTGAAAAACTGTTTTTT
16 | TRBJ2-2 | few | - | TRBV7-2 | CASSPRVSTGPGELFF | TGTGCCAGCAGCCCCCGGGTCTCCACAGGTCCCGGGGAGCTGTTTTTT
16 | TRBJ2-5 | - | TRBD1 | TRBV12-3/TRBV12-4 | CASSPPPLTGPETQYF | TGTGCCAGCAGCCCTCCACCCCTGACAGGGCCGGAGACCCAGTACTTC
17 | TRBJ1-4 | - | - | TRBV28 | CASSSPQGQTTNEKLFF | TGTGCCAGCAGTTCCCCCCAGGGGCAAACAACTAATGAAAAACTGTTTTTT
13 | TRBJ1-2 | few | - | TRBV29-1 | CSARTREIYGYTF | TGCAGCGCTCGGACACGAGAAATCTATGGCTACACCTTC
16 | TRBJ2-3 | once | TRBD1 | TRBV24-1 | CATSDPGTGVTDTQYF | TGTGCCACCAGTGACCCCGGGACAGGGGTCACAGATACGCAGTATTTT
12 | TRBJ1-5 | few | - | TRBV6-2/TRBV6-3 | CASNHWNQPQHF | TGTGCCAGCAACCACTGGAATCAGCCCCAGCATTTT
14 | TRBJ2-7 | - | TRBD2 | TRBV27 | CASSFRGLVGEQYF | TGTGCCAGCAGTTTCCGCGGACTAGTTGGCGAGCAGTACTTC
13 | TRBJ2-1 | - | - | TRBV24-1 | CATSDPLGDEQFF | TGTGCCACCAGTGATCCCTTAGGGGATGAGCAGTTCTTC
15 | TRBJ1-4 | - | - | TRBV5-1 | CASSSQVGGNEKLFF | TGCGCCAGCAGCTCCCAGGTGGGGGGTAATGAAAAACTGTTTTTT
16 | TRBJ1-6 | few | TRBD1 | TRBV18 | CASSLGTGGIKSPLHF | TGTGCCAGCTCACTCGGGACAGGGGGAATAAAGTCACCCCTCCACTTT
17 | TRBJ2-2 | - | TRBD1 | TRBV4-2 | CASSQEGTGINTGELFF | TGTGCCAGCAGCCAAGAAGGGACAGGGATCAACACCGGGGAGCTGTTTTTT
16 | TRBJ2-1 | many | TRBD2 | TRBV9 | CASSVGDSGGFSEQFF | TGTGCCAGCAGCGTAGGGGATAGCGGGGGGTTTAGTGAGCAGTTCTTC
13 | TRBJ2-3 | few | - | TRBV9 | CASSVRSTDTQYF | TGTGCCAGCAGCGTCAGAAGCACAGATACGCAGTATTTT
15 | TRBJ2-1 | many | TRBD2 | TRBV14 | CASSQDPSGLNEQFF | TGTGCCAGCAGCCAAGATCCTAGCGGACTAAATGAGCAGTTCTTC
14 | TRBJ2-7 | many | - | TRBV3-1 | CASSPSDRAYEQYF | TGTGCCAGCAGCCCAAGCGACAGAGCCTACGAGCAGTACTTC
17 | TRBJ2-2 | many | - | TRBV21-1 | CASSRGTSGAGTGELFF | TGTGCCAGCAGCAGGGGGACTAGCGGTGCGGGGACCGGGGAGCTGTTTTTT
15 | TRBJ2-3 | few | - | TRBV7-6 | CASSLVDGSTDTQYF | TGTGCCAGCAGCTTAGTTGACGGGAGCACAGATACGCAGTATTTT
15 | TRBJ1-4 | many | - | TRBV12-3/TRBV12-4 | CASSPLAGRNEKLFF | TGTGCCAGCAGTCCCCTGGCAGGGCGGAATGAAAAACTGTTTTTT
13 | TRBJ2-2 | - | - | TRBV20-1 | CSARVANTGELFF | TGCAGTGCTAGAGTAGCCAACACCGGGGAGCTGTTTTTT
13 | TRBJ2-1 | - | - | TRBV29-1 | CSVGESREVEQFF | TGCAGCGTTGGAGAAAGCAGGGAGGTTGAGCAGTTCTTC
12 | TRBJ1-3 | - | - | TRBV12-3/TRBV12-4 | CASSLWRGTIYF | TGTGCCAGCAGTTTATGGAGGGGCACCATATATTTT
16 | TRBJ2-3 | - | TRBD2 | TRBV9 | CASSVEAGGLTDTQYF | TGTGCCAGCAGCGTAGAAGCGGGGGGCCTCACAGATACGCAGTATTTT
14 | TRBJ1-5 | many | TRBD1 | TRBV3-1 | CASSQTGALGPQHF | TGTGCCAGCAGCCAAACAGGGGCTCTTGGGCCCCAGCATTTT
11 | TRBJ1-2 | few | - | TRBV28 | CASRIDYGYTF | TGTGCCAGCCGAATTGACTATGGCTACACCTTC
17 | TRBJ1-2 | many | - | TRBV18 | CASSPYPPSLSNDGYTF | TGTGCCAGCTCACCCTACCCCCCCTCGTTAAGTAACGATGGCTACACCTTC
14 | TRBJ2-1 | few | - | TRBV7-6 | CASSPGTPPGEQFF | TGTGCCAGCAGCCCCGGGACCCCCCCTGGGGAGCAGTTCTTC
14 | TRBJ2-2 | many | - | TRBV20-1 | CSARDLENTGELFF | TGCAGTGCTAGAGATCTGGAGAACACCGGGGAGCTGTTTTTT
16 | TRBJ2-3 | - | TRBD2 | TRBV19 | CASSGGTIGFTDTQYF | TGTGCCAGTAGTGGAGGGACTATAGGGTTCACAGATACGCAGTATTTT
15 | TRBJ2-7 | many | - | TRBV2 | CASSEAHGRSYEQYF | TGTGCCAGCAGTGAAGCGCACGGACGTAGCTACGAGCAGTACTTC
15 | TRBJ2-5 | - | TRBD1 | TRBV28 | CASSFDALQDRDWYF | TGTGCCAGCAGTTTCGACGCCCTACAGGACAGGGATTGGTACTTC
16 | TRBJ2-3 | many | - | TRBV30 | CAWSFPGPLSTDTQYF | TGTGCCTGGAGTTTTCCAGGGCCACTTAGCACAGATACGCAGTATTTT